This is a list of T cell receptor beta chains from one sample in a study of OX40 agonist ivuxolimab in advanced cancers. Sequenced by immunoSEQ multiplex PCR; TCRdb stores in-frame clones only, minus some. The sample contains about 50,000 clones, around nine tenths of which appear only once. The sequences come from CD4+ or CD8+ T cells sorted from blood, collected in a trial of the OX40 agonist ivuxolimab. The receptor set was obtained from an adult with an advanced solid tumor such as melanoma, head and neck, liver or kidney cancer. Each CDR3 is given with its conserved first and last residue. D genes are given only for firm matches. Size is stated for part of the rows, as once, few or many counts, or as a class when the clone is expanded.

V gene,clone size,D gene,J gene,CDR3 DNA,CDR3 protein
TRBV5-4,-,-,TRBJ2-2,TGTGCCAGTACAGAGAACACCGGGGAGCTGTTTTTT,CASTENTGELFF
TRBV5-5,-,-,TRBJ2-7,TGTGCCAGCAGCTTGGAAAGGGCGGGAACCTACGAGCAGTACTTC,CASSLERAGTYEQYF
TRBV4-1,-,TRBD1,TRBJ1-5,TGCGCCAGCAGTCGGATCCCGGGACAGGGCGATCAGCCCCAGCATTTT,CASSRIPGQGDQPQHF
TRBV28,-,-,TRBJ2-7,TGTGCCAGCACCCTTCCTAGACCCAACTCCTACGAGCAGTACTTC,CASTLPRPNSYEQYF
TRBV14,-,TRBD1,TRBJ2-7,TGTGCCAGCAGCCCCGGGACAGGGGGCTCAGACCGACCCTACGAGCAGTACTTC,CASSPGTGGSDRPYEQYF
TRBV27,-,-,TRBJ1-1,TGTGCCAGCAGTCCGGGACGGCCGAACACTGAAGCTTTCTTT,CASSPGRPNTEAFF
TRBV7-9,-,-,TRBJ1-1,TGTGCCAGCAGCTTTTACCCGGAAGGATCGGGCACTGAAGCTTTCTTT,CASSFYPEGSGTEAFF
TRBV5-8,-,-,TRBJ2-5,TGTGCCAGCAGCTTGATTGGGGACACCAGTCAAGAGACCCAGTACTTC,CASSLIGDTSQETQYF
TRBV5-6,-,-,TRBJ2-2,TGTGCCAGCAGCCCGACGAGTGAGGGGTTCACCGGGGAGCTGTTTTTT,CASSPTSEGFTGELFF
TRBV6-1,once,-,TRBJ2-2,TGTGCCAGCAGTGACTTAGGACAGAACGGGGAGCTGTTTTTT,CASSDLGQNGELFF
TRBV4-1,-,-,TRBJ1-5,TGCGCCAGCAGCCAAGTACGGGATCAGCCCCAGCATTTT,CASSQVRDQPQHF
TRBV19,-,-,TRBJ2-3,TGTGCCAGTAGTACCAAACAAGCAAAAACGGGGGACACAGATACGCAGTATTTT,CASSTKQAKTGDTDTQYF
TRBV6-5,once,-,TRBJ1-1,TGTGCCAGCAGTTACGTCGGGGGCGGCACTGAAGCTTTCTTT,CASSYVGGGTEAFF
TRBV7-2,-,-,TRBJ2-1,TGTGCCAGCAGCTCCATAGCGGATGAGCAGTTCTTC,CASSSIADEQFF
TRBV6-4,-,TRBD1,TRBJ1-2,TGTGCCAGCAGTGACCCACCGACAGGGAACTATGGCTACACCTTC,CASSDPPTGNYGYTF
TRBV27,-,-,TRBJ1-4,TGTGCCAGCACGACGGGCGCGAAGAGTGAAAAACTGTTTTTT,CASTTGAKSEKLFF
TRBV28,-,-,TRBJ1-4,TGTGCCAGCAGTTTAATCCAGGGGCGATTAGTAAAACTGTTTTTT,CASSLIQGRLVKLFF
TRBV29-1,-,TRBD2,TRBJ2-5,TGCAGCGTTGAAGAGGGACTAGCGGGCTATTCCCAAGAGACCCAGTACTTC,CSVEEGLAGYSQETQYF
TRBV7-9,-,TRBD1,TRBJ2-2,TGTGCCAGCAGCTCCCGGGACAGGGTACCCGGGGAGCTGTTTTTT,CASSSRDRVPGELFF
TRBV21-1,-,-,TRBJ1-4,TGTGCCAGCAGCAAAGTCAGTATAGGGACAGGGAATGAAAAACTGTTTTTT,CASSKVSIGTGNEKLFF
TRBV7-9,-,-,TRBJ2-1,TGTGCCAGCAGCACGACAGAAAACAATGAGCAGTTCTTC,CASSTTENNEQFF
TRBV27,-,-,TRBJ2-7,TGTGCCAGCAGTTTCCAGCAGGGCCCCTACGAGCAGTACTTC,CASSFQQGPYEQYF